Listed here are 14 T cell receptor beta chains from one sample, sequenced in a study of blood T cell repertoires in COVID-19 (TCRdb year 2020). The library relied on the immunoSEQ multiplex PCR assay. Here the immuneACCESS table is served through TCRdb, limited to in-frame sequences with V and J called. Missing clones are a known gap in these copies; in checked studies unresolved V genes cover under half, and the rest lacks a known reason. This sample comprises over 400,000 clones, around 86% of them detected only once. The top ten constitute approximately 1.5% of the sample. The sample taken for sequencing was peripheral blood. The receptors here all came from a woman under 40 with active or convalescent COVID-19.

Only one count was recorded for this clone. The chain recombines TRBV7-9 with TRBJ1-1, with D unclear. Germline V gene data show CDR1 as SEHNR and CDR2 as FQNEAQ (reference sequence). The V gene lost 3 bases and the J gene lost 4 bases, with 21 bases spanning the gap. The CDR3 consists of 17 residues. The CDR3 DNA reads TGTGCCAGCAGCTTTTTTTTTGGAGGGCTCGGTCCCACTGAAGCTTTCTTT. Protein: CASSFFFGGLGPTEAFF.

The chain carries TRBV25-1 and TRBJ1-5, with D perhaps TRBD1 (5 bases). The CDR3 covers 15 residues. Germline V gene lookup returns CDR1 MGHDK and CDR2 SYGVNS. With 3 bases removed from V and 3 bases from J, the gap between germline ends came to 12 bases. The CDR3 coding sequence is TGTGCCAGCAGTGAGTCAGGGAAGGCCAATCAGCCCCAGCATTTT. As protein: CASSESGKANQPQHF. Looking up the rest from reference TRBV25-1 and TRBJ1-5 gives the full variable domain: EADIYQTPRYLVIGTGKKITLECSQTMGHDKMYWYQQDPGMELHLIHYSYGVNSTEKGDLSSESTVSRIRTEHFPLTLESARPSHTSQYLCASSESGKANQPQHFGDGTRLSIL.

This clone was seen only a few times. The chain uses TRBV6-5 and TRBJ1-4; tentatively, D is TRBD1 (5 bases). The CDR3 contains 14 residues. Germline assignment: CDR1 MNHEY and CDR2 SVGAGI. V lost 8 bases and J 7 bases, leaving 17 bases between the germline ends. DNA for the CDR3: TGTGCCAGCCGCCCAACCGGTAGGGGTGAAAAACTGTTTTTT. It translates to CASRPTGRGEKLFF.

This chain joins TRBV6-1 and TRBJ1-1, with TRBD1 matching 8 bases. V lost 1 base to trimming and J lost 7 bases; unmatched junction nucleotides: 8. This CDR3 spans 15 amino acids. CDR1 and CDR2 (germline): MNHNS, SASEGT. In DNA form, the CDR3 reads TGTGCCAGCAGTGAAGGTCGGACAGGGCCCTTTGAAGCTTTCTTT. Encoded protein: CASSEGRTGPFEAFF.

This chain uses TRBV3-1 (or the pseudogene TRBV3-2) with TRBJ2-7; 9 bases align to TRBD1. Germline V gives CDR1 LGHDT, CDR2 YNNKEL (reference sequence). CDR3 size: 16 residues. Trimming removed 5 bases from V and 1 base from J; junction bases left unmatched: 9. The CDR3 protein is CASSAGTGSRSYEQYF. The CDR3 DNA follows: TGTGCCAGCAGCGCCGGGACAGGGTCGAGATCCTACGAGCAGTACTTC.

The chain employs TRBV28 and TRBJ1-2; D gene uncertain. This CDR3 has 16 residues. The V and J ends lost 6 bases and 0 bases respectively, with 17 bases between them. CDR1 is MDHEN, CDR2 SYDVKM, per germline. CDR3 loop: CASSSTPTRTNYGYTF. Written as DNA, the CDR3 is TGTGCCAGCAGCTCCACCCCGACAAGAACTAACTATGGCTACACCTTC.

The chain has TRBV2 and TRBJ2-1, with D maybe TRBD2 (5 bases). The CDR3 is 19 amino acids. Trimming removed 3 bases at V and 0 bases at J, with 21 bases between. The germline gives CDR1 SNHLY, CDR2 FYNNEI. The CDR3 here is CASSDPARRLGDSYNEQFF. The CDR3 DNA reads TGTGCCAGCAGTGATCCCGCTCGCCGACTCGGGGACTCCTACAATGAGCAGTTCTTC.

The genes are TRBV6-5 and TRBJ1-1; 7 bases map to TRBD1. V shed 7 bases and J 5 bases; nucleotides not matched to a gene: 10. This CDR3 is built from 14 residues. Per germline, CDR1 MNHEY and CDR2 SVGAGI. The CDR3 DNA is TGTGCCAGCATCCAGGGGGGCCTTTGGACTGAAGCTTTCTTT. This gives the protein CASIQGGLWTEAFF.

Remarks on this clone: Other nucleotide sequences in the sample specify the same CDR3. CDR3 coding DNA: TGCGCCAGCAGTCCCGGGACAGTGAACACTGAAGCTTTCTTT. This gives the protein CASSPGTVNTEAFF. The chain couples TRBV5-1 to TRBJ1-1; 7 bases match TRBD1. This CDR3 has 14 residues. V shed 5 bases, J shed 0 bases, and the junction held 4 bases outside the gene matches. Per the germline V gene, CDR1 is SGHRS and CDR2 is YFSETQ.

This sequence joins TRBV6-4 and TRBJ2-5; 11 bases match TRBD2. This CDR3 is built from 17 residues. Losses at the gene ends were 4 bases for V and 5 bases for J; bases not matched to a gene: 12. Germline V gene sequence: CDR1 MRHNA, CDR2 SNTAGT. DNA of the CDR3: TGTGCCAGCAGTGTTCCCTTAACTAGCGGGAGAATGGAGACCCAGTACTTC. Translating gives CASSVPLTSGRMETQYF.

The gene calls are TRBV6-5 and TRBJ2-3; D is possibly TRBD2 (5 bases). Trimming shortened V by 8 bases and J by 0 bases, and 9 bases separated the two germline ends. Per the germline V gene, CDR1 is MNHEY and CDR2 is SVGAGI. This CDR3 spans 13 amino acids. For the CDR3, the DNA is TGTGCCAGCCGGGAACACAGCACAGATACGCAGTATTTT. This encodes CASREHSTDTQYF.

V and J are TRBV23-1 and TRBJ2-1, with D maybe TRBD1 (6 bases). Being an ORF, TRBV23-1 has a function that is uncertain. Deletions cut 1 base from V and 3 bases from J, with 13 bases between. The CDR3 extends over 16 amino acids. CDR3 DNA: TGCGCCAGCAGTCAATTTATTGGGGACAACTACAATGAGCAGTTCTTC. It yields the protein CASSQFIGDNYNEQFF.

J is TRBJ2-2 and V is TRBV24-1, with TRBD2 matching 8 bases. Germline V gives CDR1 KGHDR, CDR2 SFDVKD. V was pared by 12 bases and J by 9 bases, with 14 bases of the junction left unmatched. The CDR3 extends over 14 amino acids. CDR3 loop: CAPLCGTRGRELFF. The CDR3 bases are TGTGCCCCCCTTTGCGGGACTAGGGGCCGGGAGCTGTTTTTT.

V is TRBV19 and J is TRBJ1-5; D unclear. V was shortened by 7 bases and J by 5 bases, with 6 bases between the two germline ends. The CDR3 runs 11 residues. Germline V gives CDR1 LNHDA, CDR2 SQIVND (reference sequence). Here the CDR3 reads CASISYQPQHF. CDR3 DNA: TGTGCCAGTATCTCTTATCAGCCCCAGCATTTT.